The table lists the clone carrying this T cell receptor (beta chain) with many counts. Its specificity is not known. The data belong to a study of response to subunit inactivated influenza vaccine. Findings and limits, study-wide: Few new T cells, the authors suggested, are recruited by each seasonal influenza vaccination.

A single record per CDR3 protein comes from TCRdb applying MiXCR to the RT-PCR reads. The sample lists over 750,000 distinct CDR3 sequences; approximately 21% were seen once. In germline, CDR1 is SGHDT, CDR2 YYEEEE. This CDR3 comprises 13 residues. Deletions cut 4 bases from V and 3 bases from J, with 11 bases between. V and J are TRBV5-6 and TRBJ2-7, with D possibly being TRBD1 (5 bases). The starting material was PBMCs from blood, obtained 5 days after vaccination. This receptor was identified in a man between 50 and 59 years old who received an inactivated influenza vaccine. In DNA, the CDR3 is TGTGCCAGCAGCGCGGACACGGACTACGAGCAGTACTTC. Encoded protein: CASSADTDYEQYF.